The subject of this entry is one TCR beta chain. Assay: immunoSEQ multiplex PCR; the TCRdb copy retains only in-frame clones and omits some. The table shows around 83,000 clones, with roughly 93% occurring only once. The data derive from a study of technical replicates of blood from a handful of donors. The CDR3 runs 15 residues. The V gene's germline CDR1 is LNHNV and CDR2 YYDKDF (reference sequence). The ends were cut back, 0 bases at V and 5 bases at J, with 14 bases in the middle. The chain has TRBV15 and TRBJ2-7; no clear D. The sequencing input was T cells isolated from PBMCs. The clonotype comes from a human donor in good health. The CDR3 here is CATSRDPSPEHEQYF. DNA for the CDR3: TGTGCCACCAGCAGAGATCCATCTCCCGAGCACGAGCAGTACTTC.